The present TCR beta chain was sequenced within a study of neoadjuvant anti-PD-1 for oral cavity cancer. The time point here: after neoadjuvant nivolumab, at surgical resection. Germline CDR1 SGHVS, CDR2 FNYEAQ. V lost 5 bases to trimming and J lost 4 bases, with 16 bases between them. The CDR3 has 15 residues. The assay was immunoSEQ multiplex PCR, and TCRdb's table has in-frame clones only and misses some. The sample records more than 25,000 clones, 70% to 80% being singletons. The material sequenced was PBMCs, taken after nivolumab (anti-PD-1) treatment. This sequence originates from a person aged 40 to 85 with oral cavity squamous cell carcinoma. The genes are TRBV7-6 and TRBJ2-3, with D possibly being TRBD2 (7 bases). CDR3 in amino acids: CASSPRGASPDTQYF. The CDR3, as DNA: TGTGCCAGCAGCCCCCGGGGGGCCAGCCCAGATACGCAGTATTTT.